Listed here is a single T cell receptor (beta chain). The record originates from a study of blood T cell repertoires in COVID-19. V shed 2 bases and J shed 6 bases, with 11 bases lying between them. Germline CDR1 reads MNHEY; CDR2 reads SMNVEV (reference sequence). This CDR3 has 14 residues. Produced via immunoSEQ multiplex PCR; TCRdb's table is partial and in-frame only. The table records 140,000 or so clones, 60% to 85% of them present only once. The sequencing sample was made of peripheral blood. The receptor was isolated from a woman in her sixties with acute or convalescent COVID-19. The V gene is TRBV27, the J gene TRBJ1-5; possibly TRBD1 for D (5 bases). The DNA for the CDR3 is TGTGCCAGCAGTTTACCAGGGATGGGTCAGCCCCAGCATTTT. This gives the protein CASSLPGMGQPQHF.